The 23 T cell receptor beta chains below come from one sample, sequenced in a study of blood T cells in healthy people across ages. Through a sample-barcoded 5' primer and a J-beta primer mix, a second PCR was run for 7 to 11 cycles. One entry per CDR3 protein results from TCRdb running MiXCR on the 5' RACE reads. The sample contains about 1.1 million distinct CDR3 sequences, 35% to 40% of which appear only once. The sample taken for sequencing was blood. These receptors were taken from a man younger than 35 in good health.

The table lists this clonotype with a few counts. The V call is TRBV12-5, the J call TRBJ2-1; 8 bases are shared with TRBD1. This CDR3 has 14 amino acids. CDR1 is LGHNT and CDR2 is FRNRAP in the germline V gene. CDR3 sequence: CAINGGQGSNEQFF. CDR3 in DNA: TGTGCCATAAATGGAGGACAGGGATCCAATGAGCAGTTCTTC.

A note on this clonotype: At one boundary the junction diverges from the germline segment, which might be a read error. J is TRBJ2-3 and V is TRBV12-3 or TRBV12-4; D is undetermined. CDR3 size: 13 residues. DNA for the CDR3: TGTGCCAGCAGTCCCCGGAGCGCAGATGCGCAGTATTTT. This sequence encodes CASSPRSADAQYF.

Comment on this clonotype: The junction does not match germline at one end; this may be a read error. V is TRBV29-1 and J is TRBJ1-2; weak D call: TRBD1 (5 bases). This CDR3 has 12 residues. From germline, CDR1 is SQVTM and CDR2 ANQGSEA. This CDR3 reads CSVAGANDGYTF. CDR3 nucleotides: TGCAGCGTGGCCGGGGCTAACGATGGCTACACCTTC.

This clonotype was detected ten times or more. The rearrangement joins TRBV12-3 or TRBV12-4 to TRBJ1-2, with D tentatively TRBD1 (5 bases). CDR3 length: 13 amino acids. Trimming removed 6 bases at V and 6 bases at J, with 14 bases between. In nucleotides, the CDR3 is TGTGCCAGCAGCCCCGACAGTTGGAATGGCTACACCTTC. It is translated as CASSPDSWNGYTF.

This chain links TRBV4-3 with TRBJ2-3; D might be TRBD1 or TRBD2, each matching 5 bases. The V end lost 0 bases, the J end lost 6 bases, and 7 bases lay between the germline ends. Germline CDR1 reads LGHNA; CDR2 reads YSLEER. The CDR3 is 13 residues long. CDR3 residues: CASSQEGEDTQYF. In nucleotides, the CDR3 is TGCGCCAGCAGCCAAGAAGGGGAGGATACGCAGTATTTT.

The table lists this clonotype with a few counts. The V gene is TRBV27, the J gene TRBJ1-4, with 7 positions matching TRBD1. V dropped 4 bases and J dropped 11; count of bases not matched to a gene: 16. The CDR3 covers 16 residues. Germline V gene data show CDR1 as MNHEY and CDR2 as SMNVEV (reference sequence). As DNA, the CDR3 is TGTGCCAGCAGTTCCTGGGGAGGGACAGCGAAGGGGAAACTGTTTTTT. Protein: CASSSWGGTAKGKLFF. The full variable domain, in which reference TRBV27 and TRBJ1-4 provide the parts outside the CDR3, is EAQVTQNPRYLITVTGKKLTVTCSQNMNHEYMSWYRQDPGLGLRQIYYSMNVEVTDKGDVPEGYKVSRKEKRNFPLILESPSPNQTSLYFCASSSWGGTAKGKLFFGSGTQLSVL.

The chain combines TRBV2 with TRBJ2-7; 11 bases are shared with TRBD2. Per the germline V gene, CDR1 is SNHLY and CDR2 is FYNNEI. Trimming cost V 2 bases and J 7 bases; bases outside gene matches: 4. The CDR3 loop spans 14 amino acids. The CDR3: CASSELAGGQEQYF. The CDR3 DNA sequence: TGTGCCAGCAGTGAACTAGCGGGGGGACAAGAGCAGTACTTC.

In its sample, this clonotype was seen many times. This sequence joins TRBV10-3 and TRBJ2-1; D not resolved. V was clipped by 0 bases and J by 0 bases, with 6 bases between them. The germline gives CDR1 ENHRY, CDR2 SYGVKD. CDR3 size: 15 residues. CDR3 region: CAISESQSSYNEQFF. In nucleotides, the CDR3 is TGTGCCATCAGTGAGTCTCAGAGCTCCTACAATGAGCAGTTCTTC.

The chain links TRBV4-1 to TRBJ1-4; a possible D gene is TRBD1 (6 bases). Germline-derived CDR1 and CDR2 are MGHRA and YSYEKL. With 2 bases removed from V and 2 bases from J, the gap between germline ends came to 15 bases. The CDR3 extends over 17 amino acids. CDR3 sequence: CASSQIGGGRTNEKLFF. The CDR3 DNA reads TGCGCCAGCAGCCAAATCGGAGGGGGGAGGACTAATGAAAAACTGTTTTTT.

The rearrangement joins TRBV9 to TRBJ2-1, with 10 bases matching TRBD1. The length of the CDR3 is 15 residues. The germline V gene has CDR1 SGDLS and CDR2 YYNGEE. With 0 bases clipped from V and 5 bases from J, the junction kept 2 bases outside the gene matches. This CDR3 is CASSVGGTGDNEQFF. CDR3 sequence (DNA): TGTGCCAGCAGCGTAGGCGGGACAGGGGACAATGAGCAGTTCTTC.

CDR3 amino acids: CASSPPEDTQYF. The CDR3 nucleotides are TGTGCCAGCAGCCCCCCCGAGGATACGCAGTATTTT. The rearrangement joins TRBV7-2 to TRBJ2-3; D not resolved. CDR1 SGHTA and CDR2 FQGNSA come from the germline V gene. V gave up 5 bases and J gave up 6 bases, with 9 bases separating them. The CDR3 runs 12 residues.

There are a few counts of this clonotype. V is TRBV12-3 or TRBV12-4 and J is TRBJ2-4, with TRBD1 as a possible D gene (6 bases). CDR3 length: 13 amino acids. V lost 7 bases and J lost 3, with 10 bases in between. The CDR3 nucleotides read TGTGCCAGCACGGGACATCGCAAAAACATTCAGTACTTC. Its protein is CASTGHRKNIQYF.

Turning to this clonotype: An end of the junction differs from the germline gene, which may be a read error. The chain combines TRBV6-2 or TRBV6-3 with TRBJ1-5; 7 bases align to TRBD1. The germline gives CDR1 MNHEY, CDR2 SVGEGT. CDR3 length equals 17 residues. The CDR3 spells CATLPWTGAQSNQPQHF. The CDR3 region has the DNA TGCGCCACCCTTCCCTGGACAGGTGCCCAGAGCAATCAGCCCCAGCATTTT.

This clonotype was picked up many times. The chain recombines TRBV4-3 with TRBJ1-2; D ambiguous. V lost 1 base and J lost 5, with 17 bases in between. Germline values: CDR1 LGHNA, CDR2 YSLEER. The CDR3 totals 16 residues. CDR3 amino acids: CASSQVEGVYPYGYTF. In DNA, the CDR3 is TGCGCCAGCAGCCAAGTGGAGGGCGTTTATCCTTATGGCTACACCTTC.

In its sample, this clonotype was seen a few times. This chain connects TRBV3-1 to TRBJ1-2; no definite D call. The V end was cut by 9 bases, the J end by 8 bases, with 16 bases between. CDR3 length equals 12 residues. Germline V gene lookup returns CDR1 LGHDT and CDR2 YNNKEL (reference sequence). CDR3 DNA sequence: TGTGCCAGTCGTGGAGAGGTGTACGGCTACACCTTC. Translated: CASRGEVYGYTF.

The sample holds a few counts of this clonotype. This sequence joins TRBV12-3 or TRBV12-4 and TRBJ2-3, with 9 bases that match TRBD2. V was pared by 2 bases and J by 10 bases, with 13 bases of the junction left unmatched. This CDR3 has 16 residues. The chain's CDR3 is CASSLWPSGDGRAQYF. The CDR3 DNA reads TGTGCCAGCAGTTTATGGCCTAGCGGGGACGGTAGGGCGCAGTATTTT.

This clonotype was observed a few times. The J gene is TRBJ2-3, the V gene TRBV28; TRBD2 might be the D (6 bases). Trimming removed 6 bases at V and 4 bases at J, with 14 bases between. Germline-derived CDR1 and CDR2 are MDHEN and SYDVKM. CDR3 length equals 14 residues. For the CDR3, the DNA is TGTGCCAGCAGGCCTACTTGGGGGGCAGATACGCAGTATTTT. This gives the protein CASRPTWGADTQYF.

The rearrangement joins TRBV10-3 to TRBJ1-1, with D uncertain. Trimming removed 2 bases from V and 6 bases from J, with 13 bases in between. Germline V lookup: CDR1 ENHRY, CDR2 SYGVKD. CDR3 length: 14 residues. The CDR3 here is CAISEAVGRAEAFF. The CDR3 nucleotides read TGTGCCATCAGTGAGGCGGTTGGGAGGGCTGAAGCTTTCTTT.

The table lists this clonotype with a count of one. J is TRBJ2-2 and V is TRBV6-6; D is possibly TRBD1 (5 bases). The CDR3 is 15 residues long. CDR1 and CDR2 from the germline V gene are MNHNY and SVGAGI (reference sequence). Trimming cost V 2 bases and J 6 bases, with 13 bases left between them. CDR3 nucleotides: TGTGCCAGCAGTTACGGGGCAGGCCCTCCCGGGGAGCTGTTTTTT. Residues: CASSYGAGPPGELFF.

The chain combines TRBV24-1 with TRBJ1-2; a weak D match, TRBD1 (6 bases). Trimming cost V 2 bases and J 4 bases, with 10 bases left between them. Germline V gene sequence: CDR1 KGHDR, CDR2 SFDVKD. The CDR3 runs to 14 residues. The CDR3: CATSDSGAGYGYTF. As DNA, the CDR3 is TGTGCCACCAGTGATTCAGGGGCTGGCTATGGCTACACCTTC.

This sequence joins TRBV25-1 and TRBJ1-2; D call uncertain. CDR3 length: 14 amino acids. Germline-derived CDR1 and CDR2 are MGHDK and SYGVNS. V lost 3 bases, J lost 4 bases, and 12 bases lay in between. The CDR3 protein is CASSEGSGPYGYTF. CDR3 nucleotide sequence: TGTGCCAGCAGTGAGGGATCCGGGCCCTATGGCTACACCTTC.

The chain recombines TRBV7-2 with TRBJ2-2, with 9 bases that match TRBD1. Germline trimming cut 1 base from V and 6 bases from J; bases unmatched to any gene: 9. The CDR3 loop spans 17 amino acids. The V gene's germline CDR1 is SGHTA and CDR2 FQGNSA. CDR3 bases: TGTGCCAGCAGCTTAGTCCGGACAGGGGAGTTGGCCGGGGAGCTGTTTTTT. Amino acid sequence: CASSLVRTGELAGELFF.

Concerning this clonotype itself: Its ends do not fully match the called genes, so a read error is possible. CDR3 residues: CSAFSRDRGRETEVFF. CDR3 nucleotides: TGCAGTGCTTTTTCTAGGGACAGGGGGCGAGAGACTGAAGTTTTCTTT. The rearrangement joins TRBV20-1 to TRBJ1-1; TRBD1 matches at 12 bases. Germline CDR1 DFQATT, CDR2 SNEGSKA (reference sequence). This CDR3 spans 16 amino acids.